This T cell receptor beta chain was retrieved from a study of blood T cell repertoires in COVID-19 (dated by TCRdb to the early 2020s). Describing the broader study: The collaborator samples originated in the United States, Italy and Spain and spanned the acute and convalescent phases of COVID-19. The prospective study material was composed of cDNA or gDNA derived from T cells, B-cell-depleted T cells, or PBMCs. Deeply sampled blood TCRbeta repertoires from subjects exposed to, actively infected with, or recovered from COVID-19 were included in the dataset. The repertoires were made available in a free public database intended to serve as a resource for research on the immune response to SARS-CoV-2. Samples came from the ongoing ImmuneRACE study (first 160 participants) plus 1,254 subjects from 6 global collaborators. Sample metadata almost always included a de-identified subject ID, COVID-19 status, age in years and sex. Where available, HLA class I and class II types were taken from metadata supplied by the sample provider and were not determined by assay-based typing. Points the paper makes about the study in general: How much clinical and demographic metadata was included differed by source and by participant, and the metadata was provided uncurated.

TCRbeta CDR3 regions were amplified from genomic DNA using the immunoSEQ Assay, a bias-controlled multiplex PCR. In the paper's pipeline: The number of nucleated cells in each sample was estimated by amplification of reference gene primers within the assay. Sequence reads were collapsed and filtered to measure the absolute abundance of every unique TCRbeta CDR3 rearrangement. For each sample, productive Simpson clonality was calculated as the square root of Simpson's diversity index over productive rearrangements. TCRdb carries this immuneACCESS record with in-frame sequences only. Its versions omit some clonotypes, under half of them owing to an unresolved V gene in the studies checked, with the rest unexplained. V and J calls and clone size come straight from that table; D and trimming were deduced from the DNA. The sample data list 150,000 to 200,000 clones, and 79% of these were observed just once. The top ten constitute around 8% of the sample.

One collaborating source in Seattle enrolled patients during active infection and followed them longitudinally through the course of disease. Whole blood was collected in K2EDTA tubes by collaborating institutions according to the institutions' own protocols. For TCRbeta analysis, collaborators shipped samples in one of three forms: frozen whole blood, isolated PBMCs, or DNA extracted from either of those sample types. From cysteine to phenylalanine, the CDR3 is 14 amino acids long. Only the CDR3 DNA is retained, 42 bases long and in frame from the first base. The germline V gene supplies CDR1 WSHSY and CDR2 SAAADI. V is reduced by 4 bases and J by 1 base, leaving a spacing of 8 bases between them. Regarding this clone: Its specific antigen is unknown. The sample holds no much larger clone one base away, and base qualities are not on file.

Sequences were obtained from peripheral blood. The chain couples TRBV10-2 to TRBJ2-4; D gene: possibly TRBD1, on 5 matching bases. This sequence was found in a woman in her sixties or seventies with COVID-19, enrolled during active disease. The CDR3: CASSAQGAKNIQYF. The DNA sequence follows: TGCGCCAGCAGTGCGCAGGGCGCCAAAAACATTCAGTACTTC.